Each of the 21 T cell receptor beta chains below was sequenced from the same sample in a study of cytomegalovirus exposure and HLA in healthy donors. The PCR used 60 Vbeta and 13 Jbeta primers. Repertoires were generated with immunoSEQ multiplex PCR, while TCRdb's copy carries only in-frame clones and drops some. This sample's table has some 150,000 clones. Sequenced material: PBMCs. Every receptor here comes from a woman aged 18 to 35 in good health and CMV-seropositive.

The J gene is TRBJ1-1, the V gene TRBV2; D not resolved. Between the trimmed V and J ends, which lost 7 bases and 0 bases, there was a span of 9 bases. CDR1 is SNHLY and CDR2 is FYNNEI in the germline V gene. This CDR3 is built from 13 residues. The CDR3 region has the DNA TGTGCCAGCACCTCCGACTTGAACACTGAAGCTTTCTTT. Translating gives CASTSDLNTEAFF.

The chain has TRBV5-1 and TRBJ2-3; 8 nucleotides agree with TRBD2. Trimming at V came to 0 bases and at J to 3 bases, leaving 9 bases not matched to a gene. Germline-derived CDR1 and CDR2 are SGHRS and YFSETQ. The CDR3 has 17 residues. The CDR3 protein is CASSLGSSGRRTDTQYF. The CDR3 region has the DNA TGCGCCAGCAGCTTGGGTTCAAGCGGGAGACGTACAGATACGCAGTATTTT.

The chain employs TRBV7-9 and TRBJ1-4, with a possible D match to TRBD1 (5 bases). V was trimmed by 3 bases and J by 8 bases, leaving 10 bases between them. The CDR3 spans 13 residues. Germline V gene lookup returns CDR1 SEHNR and CDR2 FQNEAQ (reference sequence). The CDR3 DNA is TGTGCCAGCAGCTTTTGGGGGGACGAAAAACTGTTTTTT. Amino acid sequence: CASSFWGDEKLFF.

J is TRBJ2-3 and V is TRBV15; 12 bases agree with TRBD2. CDR3 length equals 13 residues. Germline loops: CDR1 LNHNV, CDR2 YYDKDF (reference sequence). The V segment lost 3 bases and the J segment 9 bases; nucleotides outside the gene matches: 1. The CDR3: CATSRTSGGTQYF. CDR3 in DNA: TGTGCCACCAGCAGGACTAGCGGGGGAACGCAGTATTTT.

This sequence joins TRBV7-9 and TRBJ1-4; D is perhaps TRBD1 (5 bases). The germline V gene has CDR1 SEHNR and CDR2 FQNEAQ (reference sequence). CDR3 size: 13 residues. V was shortened by 7 bases and J by 8 bases, with 14 bases between the two germline ends. The CDR3 loop reads CASTQGLMEKLFF. CDR3 sequence (DNA): TGTGCCAGCACGCAGGGTCTTATGGAAAAACTGTTTTTT.

V usage is TRBV21-1 and J usage is TRBJ1-2. TRBV21-1 is a recognized pseudogene. The CDR3 has 13 residues. CDR3 coding DNA: TGTGCCAGCAGCAAATTGGGAGGGTGTGGCTACACCTTC. It yields the protein CASSKLGGCGYTF.

V is TRBV11-2 and J is TRBJ1-1; weak D call: TRBD1 (5 bases). The CDR3 loop spans 15 amino acids. Germline V gene lookup returns CDR1 SGHAT and CDR2 FQNNGV. Trimming took off 2 bases at V and 1 base at J, with 11 bases between the two ends. Written as DNA, the CDR3 is TGTGCCAGCAGCTTAATGGCGGGGACGAACACTGAAGCTTTCTTT. Encoded protein: CASSLMAGTNTEAFF.

The J gene is TRBJ1-5, the V gene TRBV18; D gene ambiguous. The CDR3 sequence is 15 residues long. Germline values: CDR1 KGHSH, CDR2 LQKENI. Trimming shortened V by 2 bases and J by 2 bases, and 10 bases separated the two germline ends. The CDR3 sequence is CASSPEQFGNQPQHF. CDR3 bases: TGTGCCAGCTCACCAGAACAGTTTGGCAATCAGCCCCAGCATTTT. Variable domain in full (rest from reference TRBV18 and TRBJ1-5): NAGVMQNPRHLVRRRGQEARLRCSPMKGHSHVYWYRQLPEEGLKFMVYLQKENIIDESGMPKERFSAEFPKEGPSILRIQQVVRGDSAAYFCASSPEQFGNQPQHFGDGTRLSIL.

The chain links TRBV27 to TRBJ2-5; TRBD1 is a possible D gene (5 bases). V was clipped by 0 bases and J by 2 bases, with 10 bases between them. This CDR3 spans 15 amino acids. Germline V lookup: CDR1 MNHEY, CDR2 SMNVEV (reference sequence). The CDR3: CASSLSRQKQETQYF. As DNA, the CDR3 is TGTGCCAGCAGTTTATCACGACAGAAGCAAGAGACCCAGTACTTC.

In regard to this clone: Other DNA sequences in the same sample also yield this CDR3. V usage is TRBV11-3 and J usage is TRBJ1-1; D uncertain. V was pared by 1 base and J by 5 bases, with 8 bases between. The germline V gene encodes CDR1 SGHNT and CDR2 YENEEA. The CDR3 is 13 residues long. CDR3 coding DNA: TGTGCCAGCAGCTTAGGGCGCGGAACTGAAGCTTTCTTT. Protein product: CASSLGRGTEAFF.

This chain uses TRBV4-3 with TRBJ2-1; 7 bases line up with TRBD2. This CDR3 contains 17 residues. V shed 3 bases, J shed 10 bases, and the junction held 18 bases outside the gene matches. CDR1 is LGHNA, CDR2 YSLEER, per germline. The CDR3 region is CASSHQFPAGKWEEQFF. The CDR3 DNA reads as TGCGCCAGCAGCCATCAATTCCCAGCGGGGAAATGGGAAGAGCAGTTCTTC.

This chain uses TRBV18 with TRBJ1-1; tentatively, D is TRBD1 (6 bases). The CDR3 sequence is 14 residues long. The germline V gene has CDR1 KGHSH and CDR2 LQKENI. The ends were cut back, 3 bases at V and 1 base at J, with 9 bases in the middle. CDR3 DNA sequence: TGTGCCAGCTCACCCGGACAGAGGAACACTGAAGCTTTCTTT. This gives the protein CASSPGQRNTEAFF.

The V gene is TRBV5-1, the J gene TRBJ1-2; D remains ambiguous. The ends were cut back, 2 bases at V and 0 bases at J, with 14 bases in the middle. The CDR3 spans 16 residues. CDR1 is SGHRS, CDR2 YFSETQ, per germline. DNA of the CDR3: TGCGCCAGCAGCTTACCGCCCGGGAATGCTAACTATGGCTACACCTTC. It encodes CASSLPPGNANYGYTF.

The chain has TRBV6-1 and TRBJ1-2, with D possibly being TRBD1 (5 bases). Trimming shortened V by 2 bases and J by 7 bases, and 11 bases separated the two germline ends. Per germline, CDR1 MNHNS and CDR2 SASEGT. The CDR3 sequence is 13 residues long. Here the CDR3 DNA reads TGTGCCAGCAGTGAAAGGGACTGGGGTGGCTACACCTTC. Amino acid sequence: CASSERDWGGYTF.

The V gene is TRBV25-1, the J gene TRBJ1-5; unclear D gene. Deletions cut 7 bases from V and 4 bases from J, with 14 bases between. CDR3 length: 14 residues. Germline CDR1 reads MGHDK; CDR2 reads SYGVNS. The CDR3 protein is CASTPAEGNQPQHF. In nucleotides, the CDR3 is TGTGCCAGCACTCCGGCAGAGGGTAATCAGCCCCAGCATTTT.

This chain joins TRBV6-1 and TRBJ1-1; 7 positions match TRBD1. Germline CDR1 reads MNHNS; CDR2 reads SASEGT. Unmatched junction bases numbered 7, after V lost 11 bases and J lost 4 bases. This CDR3 contains 12 residues. The CDR3: CASGGFGTEAFF. For the CDR3, the DNA is TGTGCCTCAGGGGGTTTCGGCACTGAAGCTTTCTTT.

The chain employs TRBV7-9 and TRBJ1-1; 7 bases agree with TRBD1. V lost 1 base to trimming and J lost 2 bases; unmatched junction nucleotides: 1. This CDR3 region has 14 residues. Germline CDR1 SEHNR, CDR2 FQNEAQ (reference sequence). The DNA of the CDR3 is TGTGCCAGCAGCTTAGAGGGGGCTAACACTGAAGCTTTCTTT. Its translation: CASSLEGANTEAFF.

The chain combines TRBV2 with TRBJ2-3, with 7 bases fitting TRBD2. Germline CDR1 is SNHLY and CDR2 is FYNNEI. V was clipped by 8 bases and J by 4 bases; unmatched bases: 9. The CDR3 length is 14 residues. The CDR3 coding sequence is TGTGCCAGCTGGGGGGGAGTGGATTCAGATACGCAGTATTTT. This translates into CASWGGVDSDTQYF.

Note on this clone: Germline and junction disagree at one end, which may indicate a read error. The chain recombines TRBV5-4 with TRBJ2-7; 11 bases align to TRBD2. Germline V CDR1 and CDR2: SGHNT, YYREEE (reference sequence). The CDR3 sequence is 13 residues long. As DNA, the CDR3 is TGTGCCAGCAGTAGCGGGGGGGCCTATGAGCAGTACTTC. Residues: CASSSGGAYEQYF.

This sequence joins TRBV7-2 and TRBJ1-5; D is unclear. V lost 6 bases and J lost 4, with 13 bases in between. The germline CDR1 and CDR2 sequences are SGHTA and FQGNSA. The CDR3 covers 14 residues. CDR3 nucleotides: TGTGCCAGCAGTTGGCAGTTACGAAATCAGCCCCAGCATTTT. Amino acid sequence: CASSWQLRNQPQHF.

This chain joins TRBV7-2 and TRBJ1-1, with TRBD1 as a possible D gene (5 bases). V lost 5 bases and J lost 12, with 16 bases in between. The CDR3 sequence is 12 residues long. The V gene's germline CDR1 is SGHTA and CDR2 FQGNSA. The CDR3 spells CASSRDFWGTFF. The CDR3 DNA reads as TGTGCCAGCAGCAGGGACTTCTGGGGGACTTTCTTT.